One T cell receptor beta chain is described in this entry. Noted treatment: oral pan-JAK inhibitor, 5-10 mg twice daily. The record originates from a study of CD8+ T cells in alopecia areata. Reverse transcribed after extraction, RNA yielded cDNA as the sequencing template. Assay used: immunoSEQ multiplex PCR; TCRdb lists only in-frame clones, some missing. The sample lists approximately 160,000 clones, around three fifths occurring once. Germline CDR1 reads SQVTM; CDR2 reads ANQGSEA. The CDR3 is made up of 13 amino acids. Trimming removed 1 base at V and 5 bases at J, with 11 bases between. The sequence was obtained from a human donor with alopecia areata. V and J are TRBV29-1 and TRBJ1-1; D uncertain. The sequenced sample was CD4+ T cells sorted from blood, obtained at week 24, from a patient treated with tofacitinib. In nucleotides, the CDR3 is TGCAGCGTTGAAGGAGCAATAGGGACTGAAGCTTTCTTT. It yields the protein CSVEGAIGTEAFF.